Sequencing of this TCR beta chain was carried out in a study of shared clonotypes between healthy human individuals. The protocol was immunoSEQ multiplex PCR, while the TCRdb copy is restricted to in-frame clones and leaves out a portion. Of about 1.5 million clones listed, roughly 98% are singletons. The germline gives CDR1 MDHEN, CDR2 SYDVKM. The CDR3 is 14 amino acids. V lost 8 bases and J lost 0, with 13 bases in between. This sequence was found in a young man in good health. The J gene is TRBJ1-1, the V gene TRBV28, with D perhaps matching TRBD1 (5 bases). Sequenced: naive CD4+ T cells sorted from blood. Documented subset: CD45RA+ positively selected. The CDR3 nucleotides read TGTGCCAGCCGATCGCAGGGCATGAACACTGAAGCTTTCTTT. Its translation is CASRSQGMNTEAFF.